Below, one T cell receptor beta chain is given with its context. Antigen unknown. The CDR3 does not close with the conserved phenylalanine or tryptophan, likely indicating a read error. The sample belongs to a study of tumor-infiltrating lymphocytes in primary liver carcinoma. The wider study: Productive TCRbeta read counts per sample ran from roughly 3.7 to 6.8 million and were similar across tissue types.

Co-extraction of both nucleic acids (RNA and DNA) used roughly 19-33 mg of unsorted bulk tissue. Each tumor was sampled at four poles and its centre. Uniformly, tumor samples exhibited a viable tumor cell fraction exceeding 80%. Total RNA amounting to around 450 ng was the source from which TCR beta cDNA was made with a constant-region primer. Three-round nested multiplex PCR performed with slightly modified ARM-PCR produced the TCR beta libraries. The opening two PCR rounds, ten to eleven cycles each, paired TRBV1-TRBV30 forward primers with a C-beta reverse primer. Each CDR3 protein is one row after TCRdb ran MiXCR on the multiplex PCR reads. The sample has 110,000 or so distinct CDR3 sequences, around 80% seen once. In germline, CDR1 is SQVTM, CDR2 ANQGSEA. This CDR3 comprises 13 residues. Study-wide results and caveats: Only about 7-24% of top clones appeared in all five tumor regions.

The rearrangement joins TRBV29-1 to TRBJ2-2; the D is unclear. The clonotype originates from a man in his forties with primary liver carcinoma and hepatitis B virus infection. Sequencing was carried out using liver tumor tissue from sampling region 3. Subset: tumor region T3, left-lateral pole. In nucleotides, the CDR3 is TGCGGCGTTGGGAAGGGGAACACCGGGGAGCTGTTTCTT. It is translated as CGVGKGNTGELFL.